This T cell receptor (beta chain) was documented in a study of PD-L1 blockade in urothelial cancer. Study in general: Bladder-origin urothelial cancer in males described about 90% of the 29 patients. Reported median T cell count for blood samples was approximately 140,000. Blood drawn 3 weeks (second dose) and 6 weeks after treatment start was analyzed.

Method: immunoSEQ multiplex PCR; TCRdb's copy keeps in-frame clones and lacks some. Of 80,000 to 90,000 clones listed, more than 75% are singletons. Trimming pared 7 bases from V and 11 bases from J, leaving 17 bases between. The CDR3 runs to 12 residues. The germline V gene has CDR1 SNHLY and CDR2 FYNNEI. This clone was seen once. Noted time point: pretreatment peripheral blood. The receptor comes from a man aged 60-69 years with urothelial cancer. Sequenced here: PBMCs, sampled around atezolizumab (anti-PD-L1) treatment. This chain uses TRBV2 with TRBJ1-1; possibly TRBD1 for D (6 bases). The CDR3: CASKVGTTRAFF. CDR3 coding DNA: TGTGCCAGCAAGGTCGGGACAACTAGGGCTTTCTTT.